This T cell receptor (beta chain) was obtained from a study of T-cell reconstitution after alpha-beta-depleted transplantation in children. Unique molecular identifiers featured in how the TCRbeta library was prepared. TCRdb redid the calling of the PCR reads with MiXCR, one entry per CDR3 protein. The sample records over 400,000 distinct CDR3 sequences, 43% being singletons. The sample holds a few counts of this clonotype. Its antigen is not known. Trimming cost V 3 bases and J 1 base; bases outside gene matches: 4. Germline values: CDR1 KGHSH, CDR2 LQKENI. The CDR3 contains 15 residues. Overall study findings and caveats: Reported findings indicate that, about two months after transplant, alpha-beta T cells came from several hundred expanded clones, which were derived from non-depleted graft cells. The study traced high day-60 TCRbeta diversity in some patients to surviving recipient T cells and thymic progenitors. Diversity and T-cell counts at one year after transplant derived mostly from new T cells.

The rearrangement joins TRBV18 to TRBJ2-3; 7 nucleotides line up with TRBD2. Sequenced here: PBMCs, sampled before TCRalphabeta/CD19-depleted stem cell transplant. The clonotype comes from a girl aged 2 to 9 with aplastic anemia, due to receive a stem cell transplant. As DNA, the CDR3 is TGTGCCAGCTCACCGAGGGAGGGAGGCACAGATACGCAGTATTTT. Translation gives CASSPREGGTDTQYF.